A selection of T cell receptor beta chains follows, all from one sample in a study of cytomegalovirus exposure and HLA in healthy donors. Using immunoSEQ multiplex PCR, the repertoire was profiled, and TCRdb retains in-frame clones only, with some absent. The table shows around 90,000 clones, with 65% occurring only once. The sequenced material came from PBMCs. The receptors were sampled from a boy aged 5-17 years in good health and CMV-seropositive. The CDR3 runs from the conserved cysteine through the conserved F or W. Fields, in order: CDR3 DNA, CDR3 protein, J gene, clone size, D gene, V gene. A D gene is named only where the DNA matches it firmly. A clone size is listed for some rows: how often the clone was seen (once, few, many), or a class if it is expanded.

CDR3 DNA: TGTGCCAGCAGCTTGGTAAGGGCGGGGGGGCTCTACGAGCAGTACTTC
CDR3 protein: CASSLVRAGGLYEQYF
J gene: TRBJ2-7
clone size: -
D gene: TRBD2
V gene: TRBV5-4

CDR3 DNA: TGTGCCAGCAGTGATAACAGGGGGACTGGTGAGCAGTTCTTC
CDR3 protein: CASSDNRGTGEQFF
J gene: TRBJ2-1
clone size: -
D gene: TRBD1
V gene: TRBV2

CDR3 DNA: TGTGCCAGCTCTCCAATCCCTCCCGGGTTGTCAGATACGCAGTATTTT
CDR3 protein: CASSPIPPGLSDTQYF
J gene: TRBJ2-3
clone size: few
D gene: -
V gene: TRBV18

CDR3 DNA: TGTGCCAGCAGCCTACGCCCCCACGAGCAGTACTTC
CDR3 protein: CASSLRPHEQYF
J gene: TRBJ2-7
clone size: -
D gene: -
V gene: TRBV7-8

CDR3 DNA: TGCGCCAGCAGCTTGGAATTGGCGGGAGTCACGCCCTACTTC
CDR3 protein: CASSLELAGVTPYF
J gene: TRBJ2-5
clone size: once
D gene: TRBD2
V gene: TRBV5-1

CDR3 DNA: TGTGCCACCCGAGTTTTCGGACGGGAAAATTCACCCCTCCACTTT
CDR3 protein: CATRVFGRENSPLHF
J gene: TRBJ1-6
clone size: -
D gene: -
V gene: TRBV21-1

CDR3 DNA: TGTGCCAGCAGCCCAGCGGGACTAGCGGGAGCCTTAGATACGCAGTATTTT
CDR3 protein: CASSPAGLAGALDTQYF
J gene: TRBJ2-3
clone size: once
D gene: TRBD2
V gene: TRBV7-9

CDR3 DNA: TGTGCCAGCAGCCAATCTCGGGACAGGGGCACTGAAGCTTTCTTT
CDR3 protein: CASSQSRDRGTEAFF
J gene: TRBJ1-1
clone size: -
D gene: TRBD1
V gene: TRBV7-8

CDR3 DNA: TGTGCCAGTAGTATAACTATTGGATTGGCGGCTGAAGCTTTCTTT
CDR3 protein: CASSITIGLAAEAFF
J gene: TRBJ1-1
clone size: few
D gene: -
V gene: TRBV19

CDR3 DNA: TGTGCCAGCAGTTCCGGGACAGGGGGAGAAAAACTGTTTTTT
CDR3 protein: CASSSGTGGEKLFF
J gene: TRBJ1-4
clone size: -
D gene: TRBD1
V gene: TRBV28

CDR3 DNA: TGTGCCAGCAGTTACAGACTAGCGGAATCGGGGGAGCAGTACTTC
CDR3 protein: CASSYRLAESGEQYF
J gene: TRBJ2-7
clone size: -
D gene: TRBD2
V gene: TRBV28

CDR3 DNA: TGTGCCAGCAGCCCCACAGGGATAATAGGAAACACCATATATTTT
CDR3 protein: CASSPTGIIGNTIYF
J gene: TRBJ1-3
clone size: -
D gene: -
V gene: TRBV9

CDR3 DNA: TGTGCCAGCAGCCCTCGGGGCGGGGGAGTGAACACCGGGGAGCTGTTTTTT
CDR3 protein: CASSPRGGGVNTGELFF
J gene: TRBJ2-2
clone size: -
D gene: TRBD2
V gene: TRBV7-3

CDR3 DNA: TGTGCCAGCAGAAGGCTCGGACAGAACACTGAAGCTTTCTTT
CDR3 protein: CASRRLGQNTEAFF
J gene: TRBJ1-1
clone size: -
D gene: -
V gene: TRBV6-6

CDR3 DNA: TGTGCCAGCAGTGAGGGCAGGGGGGTATACGAGCAGTACTTC
CDR3 protein: CASSEGRGVYEQYF
J gene: TRBJ2-7
clone size: -
D gene: -
V gene: TRBV2

CDR3 DNA: TGTGCCAGCAGCTTGACAGGGGACAGTCAGCGAACCATATATTTT
CDR3 protein: CASSLTGDSQRTIYF
J gene: TRBJ1-3
clone size: -
D gene: TRBD1
V gene: TRBV5-8

CDR3 DNA: TGTGCCTGGAGTGCCAACCAGGGGGAGCTGTTTTTT
CDR3 protein: CAWSANQGELFF
J gene: TRBJ2-2
clone size: -
D gene: -
V gene: TRBV30

CDR3 DNA: TGTGCCAGCACTTACTCTAGGGGAAACAATGAGCAGTTCTTC
CDR3 protein: CASTYSRGNNEQFF
J gene: TRBJ2-1
clone size: -
D gene: -
V gene: TRBV6-5

CDR3 DNA: TGTGCCAGCAGCCTGGACGGAGGGATCGATCAGCCCCAGCATTTT
CDR3 protein: CASSLDGGIDQPQHF
J gene: TRBJ1-5
clone size: few
D gene: -
V gene: TRBV5-4

CDR3 DNA: TGTGCCAGCAGTTTAGGGACTAGCGGGAGGAATGAGCAGTTCTTC
CDR3 protein: CASSLGTSGRNEQFF
J gene: TRBJ2-1
clone size: -
D gene: TRBD2
V gene: TRBV27

CDR3 DNA: TGTGCCAGCAGGCCAGACAGGGGTTGGGCTGAAGCTTTCTTT
CDR3 protein: CASRPDRGWAEAFF
J gene: TRBJ1-1
clone size: few
D gene: TRBD1
V gene: TRBV6-5

CDR3 DNA: TGTGCTAGTGGGCCGTTTGGGGGGACCGGGGAGCTGTTTTTT
CDR3 protein: CASGPFGGTGELFF
J gene: TRBJ2-2
clone size: -
D gene: -
V gene: TRBV12-5

CDR3 DNA: TGTGCCAGCAGCTTGACGGGGAGCACAGATACGCAGTATTTT
CDR3 protein: CASSLTGSTDTQYF
J gene: TRBJ2-3
clone size: -
D gene: -
V gene: TRBV5-6

CDR3 DNA: TGTGCCAGCAGCCAAGCACAGGGGGGAAACACCATATATTTT
CDR3 protein: CASSQAQGGNTIYF
J gene: TRBJ1-3
clone size: -
D gene: TRBD1
V gene: TRBV5-4

CDR3 DNA: TGTGCCAGCAGCGTTACTAGCGGGACGTCCTACGAGCAGTACTTC
CDR3 protein: CASSVTSGTSYEQYF
J gene: TRBJ2-7
clone size: -
D gene: TRBD2
V gene: TRBV9

CDR3 DNA: TGTGCCAGCAGCCAAGTAACGACAGGGATCTCCTACGAGCAGTACTTC
CDR3 protein: CASSQVTTGISYEQYF
J gene: TRBJ2-7
clone size: few
D gene: TRBD1
V gene: TRBV4-2

CDR3 DNA: TGTGCCAGCAGTTTATCAGCAATATCGGATGGCTACACCTTC
CDR3 protein: CASSLSAISDGYTF
J gene: TRBJ1-2
clone size: -
D gene: -
V gene: TRBV27

CDR3 DNA: TGTGCCACATACAGGGACCCTAATGAAAAACTGTTTTTT
CDR3 protein: CATYRDPNEKLFF
J gene: TRBJ1-4
clone size: once
D gene: -
V gene: TRBV28

CDR3 DNA: TGTGCCAGCTCACCGAAGGGACAGGGCGCCTACGAGCAGTACTTC
CDR3 protein: CASSPKGQGAYEQYF
J gene: TRBJ2-7
clone size: -
D gene: TRBD1
V gene: TRBV18

CDR3 DNA: TGTGCCAGCAGCACTACGGGGGTAAAGTATTTT
CDR3 protein: CASSTTGVKYF
J gene: TRBJ2-3
clone size: once
D gene: -
V gene: TRBV27

CDR3 DNA: TGTGCCAGCAGCCCAGGGGGCGGCCAAGAGACCCAGTACTTC
CDR3 protein: CASSPGGGQETQYF
J gene: TRBJ2-5
clone size: -
D gene: TRBD1
V gene: TRBV7-3

CDR3 DNA: TGCGCCAGCAGCCAAGTAGATACAGGGGGCGCACGGGCTTTCTTT
CDR3 protein: CASSQVDTGGARAFF
J gene: TRBJ1-1
clone size: -
D gene: TRBD1
V gene: TRBV4-1

CDR3 DNA: TGTGCCACCAGCAGAGATCGTATGGGGAGACAGTCGGACTACGCGCATGAGCAGTACTTC
CDR3 protein: CATSRDRMGRQSDYAHEQYF
J gene: TRBJ2-7
clone size: -
D gene: -
V gene: TRBV15

CDR3 DNA: TGTGCCAGCAGTGGACCTCTAGCGGGGAGACAAGAGACCCAGTACTTC
CDR3 protein: CASSGPLAGRQETQYF
J gene: TRBJ2-5
clone size: -
D gene: TRBD2
V gene: TRBV2

CDR3 DNA: TGTGCCAGCAGCCCCGGACTAGCGGGACAATACAATGAGCAGTTCTTC
CDR3 protein: CASSPGLAGQYNEQFF
J gene: TRBJ2-1
clone size: -
D gene: TRBD2
V gene: TRBV9

CDR3 DNA: TGCGCCAGCAGCTTCAGGGGGGACTTATACAATGAGCAGTTCTTC
CDR3 protein: CASSFRGDLYNEQFF
J gene: TRBJ2-1
clone size: few
D gene: -
V gene: TRBV5-1

CDR3 DNA: TGTGCCAGCACCAATCTCGGGGGGCGATCGGGCGGCTACACCTTC
CDR3 protein: CASTNLGGRSGGYTF
J gene: TRBJ1-2
clone size: -
D gene: -
V gene: TRBV6-1

CDR3 DNA: TGTGCCAGCAGCTTGGAGGGACAGGGAACCGGGGAGCTGTTTTTT
CDR3 protein: CASSLEGQGTGELFF
J gene: TRBJ2-2
clone size: -
D gene: TRBD1
V gene: TRBV5-4

CDR3 DNA: TGTGCCTGGAGTAGGGGGACCAATCAGCCCCAGCATTTT
CDR3 protein: CAWSRGTNQPQHF
J gene: TRBJ1-5
clone size: few
D gene: -
V gene: TRBV30

CDR3 DNA: TGCGCCAGCAGCATTGATTACAGGGGGATCGGCGAGCAGTACTTC
CDR3 protein: CASSIDYRGIGEQYF
J gene: TRBJ2-7
clone size: -
D gene: TRBD1
V gene: TRBV5-1

CDR3 DNA: TGTGCCAGCAGTGAAGTCCTGGGGGGGAGCTATGGCTACACCTTC
CDR3 protein: CASSEVLGGSYGYTF
J gene: TRBJ1-2
clone size: few
D gene: -
V gene: TRBV6-1

CDR3 DNA: TGTGCCAGCAGCAGTCTCGACCAGGGGTACTACAATGAGCAGTTCTTC
CDR3 protein: CASSSLDQGYYNEQFF
J gene: TRBJ2-1
clone size: -
D gene: -
V gene: TRBV4-2

CDR3 DNA: TGTGCCAGCAGCTTTGGCAACCCTGAAGCTTTCTTT
CDR3 protein: CASSFGNPEAFF
J gene: TRBJ1-1
clone size: -
D gene: -
V gene: TRBV7-9